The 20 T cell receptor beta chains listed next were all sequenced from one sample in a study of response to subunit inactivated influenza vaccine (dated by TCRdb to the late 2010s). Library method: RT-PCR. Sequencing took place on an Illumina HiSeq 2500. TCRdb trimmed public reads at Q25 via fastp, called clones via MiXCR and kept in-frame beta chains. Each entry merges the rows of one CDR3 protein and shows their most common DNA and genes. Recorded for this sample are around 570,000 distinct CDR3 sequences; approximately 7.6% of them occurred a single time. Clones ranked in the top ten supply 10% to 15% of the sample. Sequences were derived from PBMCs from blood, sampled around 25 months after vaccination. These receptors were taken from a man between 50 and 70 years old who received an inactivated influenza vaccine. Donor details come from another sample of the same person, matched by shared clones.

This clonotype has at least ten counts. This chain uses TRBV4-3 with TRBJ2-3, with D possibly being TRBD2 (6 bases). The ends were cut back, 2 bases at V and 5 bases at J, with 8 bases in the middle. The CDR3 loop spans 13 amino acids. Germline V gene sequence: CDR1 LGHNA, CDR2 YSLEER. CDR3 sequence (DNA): TGCGCCAGCAGCCAATTGGGGGGAGATACGCAGTATTTT. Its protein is CASSQLGGDTQYF.

CDR3 loop: CASSQKASGGMNTGELFF. In DNA, the CDR3 is TGCGCCAGCAGCCAGAAAGCTAGCGGGGGGATGAACACCGGGGAGCTGTTTTTT. The chain carries TRBV4-3 and TRBJ2-2; 11 positions match TRBD2. The CDR3 totals 18 residues. Trimming cost V 3 bases and J 1 base; bases outside gene matches: 7. Germline CDR1 is LGHNA and CDR2 is YSLEER.

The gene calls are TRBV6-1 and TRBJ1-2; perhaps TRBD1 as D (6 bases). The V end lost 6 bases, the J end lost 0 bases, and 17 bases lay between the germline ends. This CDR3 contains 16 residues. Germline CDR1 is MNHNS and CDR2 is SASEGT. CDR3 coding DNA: TGTGCCAGCAGGACGCGGGTACAGGGAGCTAACTATGGCTACACCTTC. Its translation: CASRTRVQGANYGYTF.

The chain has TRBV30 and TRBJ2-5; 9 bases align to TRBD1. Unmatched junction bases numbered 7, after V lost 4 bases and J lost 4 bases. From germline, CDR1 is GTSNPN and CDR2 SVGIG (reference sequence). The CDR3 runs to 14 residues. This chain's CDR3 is CAWMRTGVRETQYF. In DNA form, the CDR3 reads TGTGCCTGGATGAGGACAGGGGTGCGAGAGACCCAGTACTTC.

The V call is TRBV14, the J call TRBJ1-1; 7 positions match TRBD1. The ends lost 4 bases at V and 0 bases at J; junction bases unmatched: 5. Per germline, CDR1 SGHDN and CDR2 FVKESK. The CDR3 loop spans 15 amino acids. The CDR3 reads CASSRSRGVNTEAFF. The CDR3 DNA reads TGTGCCAGCAGCCGCAGCAGGGGGGTGAACACTGAAGCTTTCTTT.

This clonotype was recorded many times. CDR3 in DNA: TGTGCCAGCAGCGCCCCGAGGACAGGGGCGTCCAATGAGCAGTTCTTC. Amino acids: CASSAPRTGASNEQFF. The rearrangement links TRBV9 to TRBJ2-1, with 9 bases aligning to TRBD1. The germline CDR1 and CDR2 sequences are SGDLS and YYNGEE. The CDR3 totals 16 residues. Losses at the gene ends were 3 bases for V and 6 bases for J; bases not matched to a gene: 10. Full variable domain (rest looked up from reference TRBV9 and TRBJ2-1): DSGVTQTPKHLITATGQRVTLRCSPRSGDLSVYWYQQSLDQGLQFLIQYYNGEERAKGNILERFSAQQFPDLHSELNLSSLELGDSALYFCASSAPRTGASNEQFFGPGTRLTVL.

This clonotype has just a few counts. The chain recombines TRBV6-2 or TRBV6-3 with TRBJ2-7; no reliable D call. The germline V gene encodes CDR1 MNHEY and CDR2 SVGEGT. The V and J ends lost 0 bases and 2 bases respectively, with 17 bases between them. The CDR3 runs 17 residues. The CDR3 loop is CASSYSRALYPTYEQYF. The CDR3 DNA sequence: TGTGCCAGCAGTTACTCCCGCGCCCTTTACCCCACCTACGAGCAGTACTTC.

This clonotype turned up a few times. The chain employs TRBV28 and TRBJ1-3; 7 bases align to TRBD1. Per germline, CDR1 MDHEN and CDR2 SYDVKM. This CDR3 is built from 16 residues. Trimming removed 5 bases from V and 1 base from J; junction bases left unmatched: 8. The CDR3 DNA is TGTGCCAGCAGTCTCCCAGGGGGTTTTTCTGGAAACACCATATATTTT. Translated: CASSLPGGFSGNTIYF.

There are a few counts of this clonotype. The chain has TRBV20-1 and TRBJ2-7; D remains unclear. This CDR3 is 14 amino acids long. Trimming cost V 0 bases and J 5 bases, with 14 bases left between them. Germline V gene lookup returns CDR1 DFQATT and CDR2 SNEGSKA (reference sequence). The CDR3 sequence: CSARDRPLGHEQYF. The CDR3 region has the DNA TGCAGTGCTAGAGATCGCCCTCTGGGCCACGAGCAGTACTTC.

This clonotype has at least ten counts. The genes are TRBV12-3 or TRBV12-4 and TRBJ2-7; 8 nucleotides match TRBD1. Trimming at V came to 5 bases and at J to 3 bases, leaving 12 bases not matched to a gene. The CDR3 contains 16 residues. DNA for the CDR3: TGTGCCAGCAGTCCTTCACGGTCGGACAGGGTCTACGAGCAGTACTTC. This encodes CASSPSRSDRVYEQYF.

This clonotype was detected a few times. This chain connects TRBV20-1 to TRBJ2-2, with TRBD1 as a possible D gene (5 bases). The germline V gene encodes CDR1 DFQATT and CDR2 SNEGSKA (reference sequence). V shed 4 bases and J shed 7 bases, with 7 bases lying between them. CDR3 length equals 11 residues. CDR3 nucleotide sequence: TGCAGTGCTACTCAGGGCGGGGAGCTGTTTTTT. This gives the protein CSATQGGELFF.

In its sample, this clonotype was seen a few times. The CDR3 is CASSVTGLQGNTIYF. DNA for the CDR3: TGTGCCAGCAGTGTTACAGGGCTTCAAGGAAACACCATATATTTT. V is TRBV27 and J is TRBJ1-3; tentatively, D is TRBD1 (6 bases). This CDR3 has 15 amino acids. In germline, CDR1 is MNHEY, CDR2 SMNVEV (reference sequence). The V end lost 5 bases, the J end lost 4 bases, and 15 bases lay between the germline ends.

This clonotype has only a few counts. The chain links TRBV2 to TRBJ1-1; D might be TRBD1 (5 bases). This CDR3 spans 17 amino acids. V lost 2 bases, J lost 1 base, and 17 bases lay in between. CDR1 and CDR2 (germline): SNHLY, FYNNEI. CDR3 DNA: TGTGCCAGCAGTGAAAAAACCGGGACCGCAACGAACACTGAAGCTTTCTTT. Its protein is CASSEKTGTATNTEAFF.

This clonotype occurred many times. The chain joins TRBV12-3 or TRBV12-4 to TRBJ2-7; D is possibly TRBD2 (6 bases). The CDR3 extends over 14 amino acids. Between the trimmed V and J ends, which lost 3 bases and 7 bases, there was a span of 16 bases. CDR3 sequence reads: CASSLAAMEGEQYF. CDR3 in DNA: TGTGCCAGCAGTTTGGCGGCTATGGAGGGGGAGCAGTACTTC.

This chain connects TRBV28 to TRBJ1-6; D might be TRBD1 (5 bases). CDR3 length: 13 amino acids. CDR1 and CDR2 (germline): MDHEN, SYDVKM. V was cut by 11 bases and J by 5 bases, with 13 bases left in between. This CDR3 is CAGGEIDNSPLHF. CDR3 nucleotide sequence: TGTGCCGGAGGGGAAATTGATAATTCACCCCTCCACTTT.

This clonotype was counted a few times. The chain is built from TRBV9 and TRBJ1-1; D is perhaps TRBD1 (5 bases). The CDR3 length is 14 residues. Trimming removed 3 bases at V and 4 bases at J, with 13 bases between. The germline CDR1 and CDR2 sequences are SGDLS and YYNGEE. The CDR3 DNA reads TGTGCCAGCAGCGCCCTCCCGGGGCTCACTGAAGCTTTCTTT. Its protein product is CASSALPGLTEAFF.

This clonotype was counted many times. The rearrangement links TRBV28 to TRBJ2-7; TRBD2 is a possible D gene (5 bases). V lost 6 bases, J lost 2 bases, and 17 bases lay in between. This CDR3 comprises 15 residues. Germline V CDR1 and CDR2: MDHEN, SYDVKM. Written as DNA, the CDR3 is TGTGCCAGCAGCCCGACTACCTTAGTCACCTACGAGCAGTACTTC. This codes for CASSPTTLVTYEQYF.

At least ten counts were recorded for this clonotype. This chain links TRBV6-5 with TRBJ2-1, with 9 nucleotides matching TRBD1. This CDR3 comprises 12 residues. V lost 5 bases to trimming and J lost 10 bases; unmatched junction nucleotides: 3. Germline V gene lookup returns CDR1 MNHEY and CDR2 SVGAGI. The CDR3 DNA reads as TGTGCCAGCAGTACAGGACAGGGGGAGCAGTTCTTC. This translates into CASSTGQGEQFF.

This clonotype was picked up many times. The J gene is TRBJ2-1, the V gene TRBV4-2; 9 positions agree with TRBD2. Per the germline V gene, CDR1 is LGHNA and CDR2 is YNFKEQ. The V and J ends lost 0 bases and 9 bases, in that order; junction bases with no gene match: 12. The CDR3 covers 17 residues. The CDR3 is CASSQDPQREAPGEQFF. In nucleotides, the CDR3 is TGTGCCAGCAGCCAAGATCCTCAGCGGGAGGCCCCCGGTGAGCAGTTCTTC.

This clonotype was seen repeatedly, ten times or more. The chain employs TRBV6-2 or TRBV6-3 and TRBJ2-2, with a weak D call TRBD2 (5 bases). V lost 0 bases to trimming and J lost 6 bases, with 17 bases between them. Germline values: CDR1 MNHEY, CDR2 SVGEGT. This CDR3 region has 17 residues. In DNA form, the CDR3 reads TGTGCCAGCAGTTACTCGATACGGGGTCCTCTATCCGGGGAGCTGTTTTTT. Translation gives CASSYSIRGPLSGELFF.